This T cell receptor beta chain emerged from a study of T-cell reconstitution after alpha-beta-depleted transplantation in children. Unique molecular identifiers were incorporated into the prepared TCRbeta library. TCRdb re-analysed the PCR reads in MiXCR, keeping a single row per CDR3 protein. The top ten hold 0.75% to 0.85% of the sample, which has hundreds of thousands of distinct CDR3 sequences, 13% seen once. Unmatched junction bases numbered 15, after V lost 5 bases and J lost 7 bases. From germline, CDR1 is SGHVS and CDR2 FQNEAQ. The CDR3 length is 18 residues. Note on this clonotype: As yet, its antigen is unknown.

Study-level findings and limits: By about two months after transplant, alpha-beta T cells reportedly arose from several hundred graft clones that had expanded. After one year, T-cell counts and TCRbeta diversity mostly came from new T cells.

J is TRBJ2-1 and V is TRBV7-8, with 12 bases identical to TRBD2. The source was PBMCs, collected before TCRalphabeta/CD19-depleted stem cell transplant. The TCR sequence derives from a girl aged 2 to 10 with congenital amegakaryocytic thrombocytopenia, due to receive a stem cell transplant. CDR3 coding DNA: TGTGCCAGCAGCCCCGGACTCGGGCTAGCGGGAGGGTGGAATGAGCAGTTCTTC. Its translation is CASSPGLGLAGGWNEQFF.